This TCR beta chain comes out of a study of OX40 agonist ivuxolimab in advanced cancers. Study-wide context: With a range of 23 to 79, age averaged approximately 54 years, and 75% to 90% were male.

The method was immunoSEQ multiplex PCR; TCRdb's version includes in-frame clones alone and lacks a portion of them. The table includes 17,000 or so clones, more than 80% detected once. This clone is medium-sized (0.01 to 0.1%) in the sample. Germline V gene sequence: CDR1 MNHEY, CDR2 SMNVEV (reference sequence). The V end was cut by 4 bases, the J end by 10 bases, with 11 bases between. The CDR3 totals 12 residues. The rearrangement uses TRBV27 and TRBJ2-1; no firm D call. This specimen was CD4+ or CD8+ T cells sorted from blood, taken in a trial of the OX40 agonist ivuxolimab. The receptor's source is an adult with an advanced solid tumor such as melanoma, head and neck, liver or kidney cancer. The CDR3 sequence is CASSSYYDEQFF. DNA for the CDR3: TGTGCCAGCAGTTCCTACTACGACGAGCAGTTCTTC.